Shown below are 11 T cell receptor beta chains from a single sample sequenced in a study of PD-1 blockade in classical Hodgkin lymphoma. Using immunoSEQ multiplex PCR, the repertoire was profiled, and TCRdb retains in-frame clones only, with some absent. The table records 40,000 to 65,000 clones, 81% of them present only once. Each of the patients experienced relapse following autologous stem cell transplantation, and their brentuximab vedotin exposure differed. The sequencing here drew on peripheral blood mononuclear cells (PBMCs), taken at baseline. The receptors here all came from a human donor with classical Hodgkin lymphoma.

The chain uses TRBV21-1 and TRBJ1-2; TRBD1 reflects the table's D call only, with no check against the DNA. TRBV21-1 is tagged as a pseudogene. This CDR3 has 18 residues. CDR3 region: CASSKDGQGESGNYGYTF. The CDR3 bases are TGTGCCAGCAGCAAAGACGGACAGGGGGAATCAGGTAACTATGGCTACACCTTC.

V usage is TRBV6-1 and J usage is TRBJ1-1; D remains unclear. CDR3 length equals 12 residues. V gave up 2 bases and J gave up 8 bases, with 9 bases separating them. Germline V gene lookup returns CDR1 MNHNS and CDR2 SASEGT. The CDR3 region has the DNA TGTGCCAGCAGTGAACTGCTGACCGAAGCTTTCTTT. It specifies CASSELLTEAFF.

The gene calls are TRBV7-9 and TRBJ1-2; no definite D call. From germline, CDR1 is SEHNR and CDR2 FQNEAQ (reference sequence). The V end lost 6 bases, the J end lost 1 base, and 6 bases lay between the germline ends. This CDR3 is 12 amino acids long. DNA of the CDR3: TGTGCCAGCAGACTCTTTAACTATGGCTACACCTTC. It yields the protein CASRLFNYGYTF.

The V call is TRBV7-2, the J call TRBJ2-6, with D unresolved. CDR1 and CDR2 from the germline V gene are SGHTA and FQGNSA. CDR3 length: 18 residues. The ends were cut back, 0 bases at V and 4 bases at J, with 16 bases in the middle. CDR3 nucleotide sequence: TGTGCCAGCAGCTTAGCCCCTACCAGGCACCCGGGGGCCAACGTCCTGACTTTC. Protein product: CASSLAPTRHPGANVLTF.

The chain uses TRBV5-1 and TRBJ1-1, with 9 bases lining up with TRBD1. The CDR3 has 15 amino acids. Trimming cost V 4 bases and J 5 bases; bases outside gene matches: 9. Germline V gene sequence: CDR1 SGHRS, CDR2 YFSETQ. The CDR3 nucleotides read TGCGCCAGCAGCCCGGACAGGGGAGAGGATACTGAAGCTTTCTTT. Translated, it gives CASSPDRGEDTEAFF.

This chain uses TRBV7-8 with TRBJ1-5, with 8 nucleotides matching TRBD1. Germline V gives CDR1 SGHVS, CDR2 FQNEAQ. V dropped 5 bases and J dropped 4; count of bases not matched to a gene: 4. The CDR3 extends over 14 amino acids. The CDR3 nucleotides read TGTGCCAGCAGCCCCCGACAGGGGAATCAGCCCCAGCATTTT. It codes for CASSPRQGNQPQHF.

This clone showed up just a few times. The chain joins TRBV4-1 to TRBJ2-1; D is unclear. The length of the CDR3 is 17 residues. The V end lost 0 bases, the J end lost 8 bases, and 20 bases lay between the germline ends. The germline V gene encodes CDR1 MGHRA and CDR2 YSYEKL. Here the CDR3 reads CASSQDHFRPSDYEQFF. The DNA of the CDR3 is TGCGCCAGCAGCCAAGACCACTTTCGACCTTCAGACTATGAGCAGTTCTTC.

CDR3 region: CASSVTGNSNYGYTF. CDR3 in DNA: TGTGCCAGCAGCGTCACAGGGAACTCTAACTATGGCTACACCTTC. The J gene is TRBJ1-2, the V gene TRBV9, with D perhaps TRBD1 (6 bases). CDR1 and CDR2 from the germline V gene are SGDLS and YYNGEE. Trimming shortened V by 2 bases and J by 0 bases, and 11 bases separated the two germline ends. This CDR3 contains 15 residues.

This chain connects TRBV19 to TRBJ1-1; TRBD1 is a possible D gene (5 bases). CDR3 length: 15 residues. V was shortened by 4 bases and J by 1 base, with 13 bases between the two germline ends. From germline, CDR1 is LNHDA and CDR2 SQIVND (reference sequence). CDR3 coding DNA: TGTGCCAGTAGTAGGCGGGCAGGGTCGAACACTGAAGCTTTCTTT. This gives the protein CASSRRAGSNTEAFF.

This clone was seen only once. This chain links TRBV18 with TRBJ2-5; D ambiguous. This CDR3 has 16 amino acids. Trimming took 0 bases from V and 5 from J, leaving 16 bases between them. CDR1 is KGHSH and CDR2 is LQKENI in the germline V gene. This chain's CDR3 is CASSPPAAGREETQYF. CDR3 sequence (DNA): TGTGCCAGCTCACCACCGGCAGCCGGGCGCGAGGAGACCCAGTACTTC.

The CDR3 nucleotides read TGTGCCATCAGTATGGGACAGGGGGCGCGTAACACTGAAGCTTTCTTT. Amino acid sequence: CAISMGQGARNTEAFF. The V and J genes are TRBV10-3 and TRBJ1-1; 12 nucleotides match TRBD1. V was pared by 5 bases and J by 2 bases, with 6 bases of the junction left unmatched. This CDR3 is 16 amino acids long. Per the germline V gene, CDR1 is ENHRY and CDR2 is SYGVKD.